This passage covers 13 T cell receptor beta chains from one sample sequenced in a study of cytotoxic CD8 clonotypes in ibrutinib-treated CLL. Here immunoSEQ multiplex PCR was the method, and the copy in TCRdb shows in-frame clones only, minus some. The sample lists 200,000 to 250,000 clones; approximately 79% were seen once. The sample was PBMCs, taken after 12 months of ibrutinib treatment. All receptors derive from a human donor with chronic lymphocytic leukemia.

The CDR3 region is CASSFGNQPQHF. The CDR3 DNA reads TGTGCCAGCAGCTTCGGGAATCAGCCCCAGCATTTT. This sequence joins TRBV5-6 and TRBJ1-5; D remains ambiguous. This CDR3 comprises 12 residues. CDR1 is SGHDT, CDR2 YYEEEE, per germline. Trimming removed 2 bases from V and 4 bases from J, with 4 bases in between.

The chain employs TRBV19 and TRBJ1-1, with a tentative D call TRBD1 (6 bases). The CDR3 consists of 17 residues. V shed 1 base and J shed 0 bases, with 15 bases lying between them. From germline, CDR1 is LNHDA and CDR2 SQIVND (reference sequence). The chain's CDR3 is CASSIGGGPTMNTEAFF. In DNA, the CDR3 is TGTGCCAGTAGTATAGGGGGGGGGCCGACGATGAACACTGAAGCTTTCTTT.

This sequence joins TRBV21-1 and TRBJ2-4. TRBV21-1 is annotated as a pseudogene. The CDR3 loop spans 13 amino acids. The CDR3 protein is CAHKPLAKNIQYF. CDR3 nucleotides: TGTGCCCACAAGCCGTTGGCCAAAAACATTCAGTACTTC.

This clone was detected only once. The chain combines TRBV7-9 with TRBJ2-5, with 9 positions matching TRBD2. Germline V gene lookup returns CDR1 SEHNR and CDR2 FQNEAQ (reference sequence). With V trimmed by 5 bases and J by 3 bases, 7 bases remained unmatched. CDR3 length: 15 amino acids. CDR3 DNA: TGTGCCAGCAGCCGTGTCCGACTAGCGGAAGAGACCCAGTACTTC. It yields the protein CASSRVRLAEETQYF.

The V call is TRBV6-1, the J call TRBJ2-3, with D possibly matching TRBD1 (5 bases). Germline CDR1 reads MNHNS; CDR2 reads SASEGT. V shed 2 bases and J shed 1 base, with 13 bases lying between them. The CDR3 spans 16 residues. CDR3 sequence (DNA): TGTGCCAGCAGTGAACACGGGCTCAGGGGCACAGATACGCAGTATTTT. Translation: CASSEHGLRGTDTQYF.

This clone appeared a single time. V and J are TRBV20-1 and TRBJ2-1; D possibly corresponds to TRBD2 (6 bases). CDR1 is DFQATT, CDR2 SNEGSKA, per germline (reference sequence). V lost 3 bases to trimming and J lost 8 bases, with 8 bases between them. This CDR3 contains 11 residues. CDR3 nucleotide sequence: TGCAGTGCTAGGGCGGGGTATGAGCAGTTCTTC. This sequence encodes CSARAGYEQFF.

This chain joins TRBV11-3 and TRBJ2-7; no firm D call. Germline V gene data show CDR1 as SGHNT and CDR2 as YENEEA. This CDR3 is built from 12 residues. V was shortened by 5 bases and J by 6 bases, with 11 bases between the two germline ends. CDR3 residues: CASSKNPGEQYF. CDR3 bases: TGTGCCAGCAGCAAAAACCCCGGCGAGCAGTACTTC.

V usage is TRBV6-4 and J usage is TRBJ1-2; D gene ambiguous. CDR1 is MRHNA and CDR2 is SNTAGT in the germline V gene. Trimming removed 4 bases from V and 9 bases from J, with 12 bases in between. The CDR3 extends over 12 amino acids. The CDR3 bases are TGTGCCAGCAGTGGGCCAAGGCAGAGCTACACCTTC. Its translation is CASSGPRQSYTF.

This chain connects TRBV28 to TRBJ1-5; a possible D gene is TRBD1 (5 bases). Germline CDR1 MDHEN, CDR2 SYDVKM. The V end was cut by 5 bases, the J end by 9 bases, with 20 bases between. CDR3 length: 15 amino acids. For the CDR3, the DNA is TGTGCCAGCAGTCTCCGGGTCCGAGCTGGGGGGCCCCAGCATTTT. Translating gives CASSLRVRAGGPQHF.

Regarding this clone: Germline and junction disagree at one end, which may indicate a read error. J is TRBJ1-1 and V is TRBV15; unclear D gene. CDR1 LNHNV and CDR2 YYDKDF come from the germline V gene (reference sequence). There are 11 residues in the CDR3. In nucleotides, the CDR3 is TGTGCCACCAGCAGAGATTTCCAACAAACCTTT. Protein product: CATSRDFQQTF.

V is TRBV7-2 and J is TRBJ2-3; no firm D call. Trimming stripped 5 bases from V and 4 bases from J, with 10 bases between. The germline V gene has CDR1 SGHTA and CDR2 FQGNSA. The CDR3 contains 13 residues. CDR3 coding DNA: TGTGCCAGCAGCCCTAGGTCCGCAGATACGCAGTATTTT. It encodes CASSPRSADTQYF.

The chain uses TRBV7-9 and TRBJ2-1, with D perhaps TRBD2 (6 bases). Germline-derived CDR1 and CDR2 are SEHNR and FQNEAQ (reference sequence). Trimming pared 5 bases from V and 0 bases from J, leaving 11 bases between. This CDR3 is built from 15 residues. The CDR3 DNA is TGTGCCAGCAGCCAACGGGGGAGCTCCTACAATGAGCAGTTCTTC. This sequence encodes CASSQRGSSYNEQFF.

The J gene is TRBJ1-5, the V gene TRBV2, with a tentative D call TRBD1 (6 bases). From germline, CDR1 is SNHLY and CDR2 FYNNEI. Trimming removed 1 base from V and 6 bases from J, with 10 bases in between. The length of the CDR3 is 14 residues. The CDR3 DNA is TGTGCCAGCAGTGAAGGGGGGGCGCGTCAGCCCCAGCATTTT. Translation: CASSEGGARQPQHF.